This paragraph covers one T cell receptor (beta chain) sequence. It lacks a known antigen. Base qualities were left out, and no much larger clone turns up one base away. This record comes from a study of graft-versus-host responses after intestinal transplantation (dated by TCRdb to 2020 to 2022). About the full investigation: The transplants that recipients got were multivisceral, liver-intestinal, or isolated intestinal. Every recipient was given anti-thymocyte globulin induction, then maintenance tacrolimus and steroids for approximately 3 years. After intestinal transplantation, graft-versus-host and host-versus-graft alloreactive T cell clones were followed in the graft, circulation and bone marrow using bulk TCR-beta CDR3 sequencing. Alloreactive clones were identified by sequencing pre-transplant mixed lymphocyte reaction products and comparing them with unstimulated pre-transplant donor and recipient T cells. A cohort of 24 intestinal transplant recipients, including one retransplant, was enrolled, and a few patients lacking pretransplant specimens were excluded. Donor T cell macrochimerism was defined as a peak of at least 4% donor T cells among recipient peripheral blood mononuclear cells. Instead of going to the commercial service, samples from a few later patients were sequenced in-house on an Illumina MiSeq and processed with MiXCR.

To prepare the library, the immunoSEQ multiplex PCR assay was applied. For most patients, genomic DNA was isolated with the Qiagen DNeasy Blood and Tissue Kit and shipped frozen to Adaptive Biotechnologies for TCR sequencing. Adaptive Biotechnologies carried out high-throughput TCR-beta CDR3 sequencing of genomic DNA for most patients. From the authors' description of their analysis: Adaptive's ImmunoSEQ software supplied the TCR sequencing data for around 19 patients, while MiXCR and VDJtools were used to process a few other patients. To correct CD4 versus CD8 sorting errors, sequences present in both subsets at a frequency ratio below 5:1 were removed. CDR3 nucleotide sequences shared by donor and recipient were removed because the origin of these sequences could not be assigned. To count as alloreactive, a clone needed at least 2-fold expansion over unstimulated cells and a minimum CFSE-low frequency of 0.002% (template counts) or 0.001% (read counts). A clone was considered mappable if detected in the sequenced pre-transplant spleen, lymph node, or MLR CFSE-low populations of the donor or recipient. Cumulative frequency of alloreactive clones was calculated as a percentage of all sequences weighted by copy number. What TCRdb holds here is the immuneACCESS table cut down to in-frame rearrangements. Part of the clones is not present; checked against another copy, under half of the missing clones reflect an unresolved V gene, and the others are unexplained. V and J calls and clone size are given by that table; D and trimming were obtained from the DNA. The sample includes tens of thousands of clones, with around 94% observed a single time. The top ten clonotypes cover about 0.22% of the sample.

Results the study describes overall, beyond this receptor: Peak levels of circulating GvH clones were associated with declines in HvG clones early after transplant. GvH clones turned up in recipient bone marrow, with some appearing earlier in ileal mucosa or blood, a pattern consistent with an intestinal mucosal origin. In patients with donor T cell macrochimerism, the allografts had high GvH to HvG T cell clonal ratios. Conclusions were limited by the relatively low number and heterogeneity of intestinal transplant patients.

The time point label on this specimen signifies: cells obtained before transplantation from donor or recipient. CD3+CD4+ and CD3+CD8+ populations were FACS-sorted from unstimulated pre-transplant donor and recipient cells taken from spleen or lymph nodes. Here the sequenced sample was unstimulated CD4+ T cells sorted from spleen or lymph node cells, taken before transplant. This clonotype originated in a human donor who was the organ donor for an intestinal transplant.

The sequenced DNA: TGCGCCAGCAGCCCCGGAGGTTTGGGGACAGGGGGAAATGAGCAGTTCTTC. Its protein is CASSPGGLGTGGNEQFF. The rearrangement combines TRBV5-1 with TRBJ2-1; 11 bases in the junction line up with TRBD1. Via the germline V gene, CDR1 is SGHRS and CDR2 YFSETQ. The CDR3 numbers 17 residues from cysteine through phenylalanine. The DNA shown is the 51-base CDR3, in frame from base 1. From V the trimming removes 4 bases and from J it removes 7 bases, while the gene matches leave 13 bases of the junction unaccounted for.